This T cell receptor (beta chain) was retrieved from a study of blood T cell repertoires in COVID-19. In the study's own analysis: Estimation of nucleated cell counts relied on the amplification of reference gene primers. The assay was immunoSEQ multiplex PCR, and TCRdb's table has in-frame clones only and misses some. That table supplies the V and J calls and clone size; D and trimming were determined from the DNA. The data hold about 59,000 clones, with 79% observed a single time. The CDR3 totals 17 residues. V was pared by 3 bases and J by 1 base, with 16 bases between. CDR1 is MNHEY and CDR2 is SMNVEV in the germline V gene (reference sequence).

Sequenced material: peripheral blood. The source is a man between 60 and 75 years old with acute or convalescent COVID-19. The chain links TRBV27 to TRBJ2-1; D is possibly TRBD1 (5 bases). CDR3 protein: CASSLYGAPVSYNEQFF. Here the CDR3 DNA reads TGTGCCAGCAGTTTGTATGGGGCACCAGTTTCCTACAATGAGCAGTTCTTC.